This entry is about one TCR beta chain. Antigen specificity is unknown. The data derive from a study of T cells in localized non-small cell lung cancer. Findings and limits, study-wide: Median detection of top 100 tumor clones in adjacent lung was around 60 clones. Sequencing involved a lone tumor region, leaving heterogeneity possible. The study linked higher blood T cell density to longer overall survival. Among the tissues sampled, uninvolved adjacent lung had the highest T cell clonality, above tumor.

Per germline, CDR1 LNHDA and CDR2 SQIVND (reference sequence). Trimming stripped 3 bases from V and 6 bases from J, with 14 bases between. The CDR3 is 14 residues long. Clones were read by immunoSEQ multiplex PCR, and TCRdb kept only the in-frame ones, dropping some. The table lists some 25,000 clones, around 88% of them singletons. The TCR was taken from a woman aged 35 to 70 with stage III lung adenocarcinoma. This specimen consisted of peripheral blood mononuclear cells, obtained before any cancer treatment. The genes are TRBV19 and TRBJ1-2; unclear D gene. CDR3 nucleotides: TGTGCCAGTAGTATCGACCCCGGCTATAATGGCTACACCTTC. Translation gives CASSIDPGYNGYTF.